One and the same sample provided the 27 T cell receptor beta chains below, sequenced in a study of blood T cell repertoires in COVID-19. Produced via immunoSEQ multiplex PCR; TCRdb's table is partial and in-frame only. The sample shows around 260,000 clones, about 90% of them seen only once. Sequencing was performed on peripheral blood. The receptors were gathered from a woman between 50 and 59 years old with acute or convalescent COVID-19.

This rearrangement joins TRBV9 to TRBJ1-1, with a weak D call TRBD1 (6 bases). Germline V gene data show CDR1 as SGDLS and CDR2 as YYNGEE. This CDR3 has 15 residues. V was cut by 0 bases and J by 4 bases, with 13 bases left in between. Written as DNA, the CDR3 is TGTGCCAGCAGCGTAGCAGGCAGGGGCGGCACTGAAGCTTTCTTT. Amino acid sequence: CASSVAGRGGTEAFF. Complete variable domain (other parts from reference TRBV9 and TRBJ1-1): DSGVTQTPKHLITATGQRVTLRCSPRSGDLSVYWYQQSLDQGLQFLIQYYNGEERAKGNILERFSAQQFPDLHSELNLSSLELGDSALYFCASSVAGRGGTEAFFGQGTRLTVV.

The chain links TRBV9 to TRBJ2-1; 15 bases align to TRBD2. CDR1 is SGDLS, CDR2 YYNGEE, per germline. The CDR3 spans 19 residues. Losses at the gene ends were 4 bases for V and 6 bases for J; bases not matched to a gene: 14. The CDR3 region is CASSPFRTSGRADGNEQFF. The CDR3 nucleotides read TGTGCCAGCAGCCCTTTTCGGACTAGCGGGAGGGCCGACGGCAATGAGCAGTTCTTC.

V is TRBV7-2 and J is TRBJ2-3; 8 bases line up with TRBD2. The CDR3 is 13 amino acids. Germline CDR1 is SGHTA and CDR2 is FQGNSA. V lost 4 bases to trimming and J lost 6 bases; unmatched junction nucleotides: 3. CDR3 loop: CASSSGGRDTQYF. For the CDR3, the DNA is TGTGCCAGCAGCTCTGGCGGGAGGGATACGCAGTATTTT.

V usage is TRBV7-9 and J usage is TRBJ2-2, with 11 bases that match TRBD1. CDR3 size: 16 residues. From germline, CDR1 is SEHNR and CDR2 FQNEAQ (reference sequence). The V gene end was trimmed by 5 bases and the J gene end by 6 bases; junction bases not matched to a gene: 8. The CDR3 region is CASSPRGQGVPGELFF. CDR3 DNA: TGTGCCAGCAGCCCGAGGGGACAGGGGGTTCCCGGGGAGCTGTTTTTT. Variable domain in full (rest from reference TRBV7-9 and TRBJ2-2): DTGVSQNPRHKITKRGQNVTFRCDPISEHNRLYWYRQTLGQGPEFLTYFQNEAQLEKSRLLSDRFSAERPKGSFSTLEIQRTEQGDSAMYLCASSPRGQGVPGELFFGEGSRLTVL.

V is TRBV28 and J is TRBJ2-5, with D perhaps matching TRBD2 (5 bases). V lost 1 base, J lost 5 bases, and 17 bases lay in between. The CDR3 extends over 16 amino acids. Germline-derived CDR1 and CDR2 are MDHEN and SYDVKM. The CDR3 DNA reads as TGTGCCAGCAGTTTATCGCGGAGCAAGAGGAGGGAGACCCAGTACTTC. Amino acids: CASSLSRSKRRETQYF.

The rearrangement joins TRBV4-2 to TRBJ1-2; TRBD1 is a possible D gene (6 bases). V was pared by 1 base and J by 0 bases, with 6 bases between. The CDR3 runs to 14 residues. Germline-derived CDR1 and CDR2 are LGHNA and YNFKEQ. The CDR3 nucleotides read TGTGCCAGCAGCCAAGGACAGGCTAACTATGGCTACACCTTC. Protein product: CASSQGQANYGYTF.

Here the CDR3 reads CASSFGQITDTQYF. In nucleotides, the CDR3 is TGTGCCAGCAGTTTCGGACAGATCACAGATACGCAGTATTTT. This chain joins TRBV28 and TRBJ2-3; D is possibly TRBD1 (6 bases). Germline values: CDR1 MDHEN, CDR2 SYDVKM. Trimming took off 3 bases at V and 2 bases at J, with 9 bases between the two ends. This CDR3 comprises 14 residues.

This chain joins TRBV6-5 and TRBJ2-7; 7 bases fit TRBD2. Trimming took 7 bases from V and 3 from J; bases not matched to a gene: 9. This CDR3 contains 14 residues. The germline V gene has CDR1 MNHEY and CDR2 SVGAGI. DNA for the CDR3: TGTGCCAGCACCTCAGGGACTATTGACTACGAGCAGTACTTC. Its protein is CASTSGTIDYEQYF.

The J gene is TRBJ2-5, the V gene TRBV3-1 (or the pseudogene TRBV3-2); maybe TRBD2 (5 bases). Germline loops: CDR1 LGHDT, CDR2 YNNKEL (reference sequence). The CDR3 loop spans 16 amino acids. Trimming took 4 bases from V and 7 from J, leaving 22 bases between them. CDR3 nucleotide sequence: TGTGCCAGCAGCCTAAGTGGTATCGCAGTCCGGGGGACCCAGTACTTC. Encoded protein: CASSLSGIAVRGTQYF.

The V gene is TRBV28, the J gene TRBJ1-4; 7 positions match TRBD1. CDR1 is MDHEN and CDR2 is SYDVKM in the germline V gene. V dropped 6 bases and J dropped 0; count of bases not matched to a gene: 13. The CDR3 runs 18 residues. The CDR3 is CASRRDRARGATNEKLFF. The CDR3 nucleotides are TGTGCCAGCAGAAGAGACAGGGCCAGGGGGGCAACTAATGAAAAACTGTTTTTT.

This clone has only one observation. In DNA, the CDR3 is TGTGCCAGCAGCTTAGGGCTGCCCAGGGCCGACTCTGGAAACACCATATATTTT. This sequence encodes CASSLGLPRADSGNTIYF. The gene calls are TRBV7-8 and TRBJ1-3; TRBD1 is a possible D gene (5 bases). V was cut by 1 base and J by 0 bases, with 16 bases left in between. Per the germline V gene, CDR1 is SGHVS and CDR2 is FQNEAQ. The CDR3 runs to 18 residues.

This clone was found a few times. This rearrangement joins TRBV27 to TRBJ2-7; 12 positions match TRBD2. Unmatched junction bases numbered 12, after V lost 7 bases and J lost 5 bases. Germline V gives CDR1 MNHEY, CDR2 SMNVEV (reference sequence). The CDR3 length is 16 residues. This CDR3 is CASTLLAGGVSNEQYF. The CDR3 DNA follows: TGTGCCAGCACCCTACTAGCGGGAGGAGTCTCTAACGAGCAGTACTTC.

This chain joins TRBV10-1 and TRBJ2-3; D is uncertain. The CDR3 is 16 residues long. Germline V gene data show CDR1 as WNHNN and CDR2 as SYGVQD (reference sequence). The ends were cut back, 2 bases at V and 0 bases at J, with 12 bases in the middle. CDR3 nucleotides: TGCGCCAGCAGTGAGAGTCCCCCCCGGAGCACAGATACGCAGTATTTT. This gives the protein CASSESPPRSTDTQYF.

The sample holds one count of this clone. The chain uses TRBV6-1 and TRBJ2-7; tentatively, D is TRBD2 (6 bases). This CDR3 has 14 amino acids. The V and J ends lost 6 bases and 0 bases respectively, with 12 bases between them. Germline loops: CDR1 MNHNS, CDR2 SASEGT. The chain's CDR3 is CASSSGTGSYEQYF. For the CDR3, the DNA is TGTGCCAGCAGCTCCGGGACTGGCTCCTACGAGCAGTACTTC.

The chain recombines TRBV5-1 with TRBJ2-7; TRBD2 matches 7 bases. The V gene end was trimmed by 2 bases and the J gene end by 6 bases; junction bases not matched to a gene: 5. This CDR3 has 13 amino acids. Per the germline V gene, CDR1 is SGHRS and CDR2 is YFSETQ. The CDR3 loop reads CASSFAGGGEQYF. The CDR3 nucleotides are TGCGCCAGCAGCTTCGCTGGGGGGGGCGAGCAGTACTTC.

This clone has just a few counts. DNA for the CDR3: TGTGCCAGCACGACTAGCGGGAGGCTAACAGATACGCAGTATTTT. As protein: CASTTSGRLTDTQYF. The chain uses TRBV4-2 and TRBJ2-3; TRBD2 matches at 13 bases. Germline V gives CDR1 LGHNA, CDR2 YNFKEQ. V was clipped by 7 bases and J by 3 bases; unmatched bases: 4. This CDR3 contains 15 residues.

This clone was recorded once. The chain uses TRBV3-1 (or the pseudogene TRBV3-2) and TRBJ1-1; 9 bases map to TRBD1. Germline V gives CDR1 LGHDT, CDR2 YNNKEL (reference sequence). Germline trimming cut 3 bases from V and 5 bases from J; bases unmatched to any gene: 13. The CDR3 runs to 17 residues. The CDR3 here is CASSHVPGQGGGTEAFF. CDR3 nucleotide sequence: TGTGCCAGCAGCCACGTCCCGGGACAGGGTGGCGGGACTGAAGCTTTCTTT.

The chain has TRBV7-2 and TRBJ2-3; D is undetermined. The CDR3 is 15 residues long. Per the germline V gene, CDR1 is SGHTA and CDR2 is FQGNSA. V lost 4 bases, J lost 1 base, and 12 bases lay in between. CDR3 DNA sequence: TGTGCCAGCAGCTCGACACGACAAGGCACAGATACGCAGTATTTT. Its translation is CASSSTRQGTDTQYF.

CDR3 sequence: CASSSAGPAYNEQFF. In nucleotides, the CDR3 is TGTGCCAGCAGTTCAGCGGGGCCGGCCTACAATGAGCAGTTCTTC. This chain joins TRBV6-6 and TRBJ2-1, with 7 bases aligning to TRBD2. V gave up 4 bases and J gave up 2 bases; unmatched junction bases: 5. This CDR3 contains 15 residues. CDR1 and CDR2 (germline): MNHNY, SVGAGI (reference sequence).

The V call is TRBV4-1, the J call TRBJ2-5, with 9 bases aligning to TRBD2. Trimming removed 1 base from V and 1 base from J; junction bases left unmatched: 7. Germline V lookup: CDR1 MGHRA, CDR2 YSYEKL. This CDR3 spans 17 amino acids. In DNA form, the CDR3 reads TGCGCCAGCAGCCAAGGTCGGCGGGAGGGCCTCCAAGAGACCCAGTACTTC. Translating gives CASSQGRREGLQETQYF.

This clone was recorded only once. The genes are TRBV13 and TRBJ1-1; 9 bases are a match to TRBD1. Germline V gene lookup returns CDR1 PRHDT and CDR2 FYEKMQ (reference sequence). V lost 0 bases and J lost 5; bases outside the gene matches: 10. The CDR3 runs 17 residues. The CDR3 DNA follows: TGTGCCAGCAGCTTAGGCCCCGGGACAGGGATGGTGACTGAAGCTTTCTTT. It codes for CASSLGPGTGMVTEAFF.

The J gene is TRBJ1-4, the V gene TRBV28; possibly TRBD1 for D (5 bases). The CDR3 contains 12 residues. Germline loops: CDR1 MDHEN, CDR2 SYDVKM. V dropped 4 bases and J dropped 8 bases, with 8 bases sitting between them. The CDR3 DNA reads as TGTGCCAGCAGTTCAGGGCCGGAAAAACTGTTTTTT. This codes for CASSSGPEKLFF.

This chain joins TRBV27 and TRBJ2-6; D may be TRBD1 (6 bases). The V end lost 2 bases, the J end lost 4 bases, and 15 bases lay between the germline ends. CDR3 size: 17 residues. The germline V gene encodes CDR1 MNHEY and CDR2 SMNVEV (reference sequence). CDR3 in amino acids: CASSLGGRGVGANVLTF. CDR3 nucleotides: TGTGCCAGCAGTTTAGGGGGCAGGGGAGTCGGGGCCAACGTCCTGACTTTC.

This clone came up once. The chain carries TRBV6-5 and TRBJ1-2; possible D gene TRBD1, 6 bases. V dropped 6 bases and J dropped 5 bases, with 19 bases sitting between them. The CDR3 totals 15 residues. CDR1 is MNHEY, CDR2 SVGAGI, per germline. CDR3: CASRPTLQGGYGYTF. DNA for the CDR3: TGTGCCAGCAGACCCACCTTACAGGGTGGATATGGCTACACCTTC.

CDR3 protein: CASSLQGDTQYF. CDR3 nucleotides: TGTGCCAGCAGTCTACAGGGAGATACGCAGTATTTT. The chain links TRBV6-2 or TRBV6-3 to TRBJ2-3; a weak D match, TRBD1 (6 bases). In germline, CDR1 is MNHEY, CDR2 SVGEGT. V lost 5 bases and J 5 bases, leaving 8 bases between the germline ends. CDR3 length equals 12 residues.

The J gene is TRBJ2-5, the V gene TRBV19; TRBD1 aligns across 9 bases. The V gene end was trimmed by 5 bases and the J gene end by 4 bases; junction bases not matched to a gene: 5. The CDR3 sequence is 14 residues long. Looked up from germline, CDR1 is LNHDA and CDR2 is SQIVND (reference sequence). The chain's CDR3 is CASSGTGSRETQYF. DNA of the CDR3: TGTGCCAGTAGTGGGACAGGGAGTCGAGAGACCCAGTACTTC.

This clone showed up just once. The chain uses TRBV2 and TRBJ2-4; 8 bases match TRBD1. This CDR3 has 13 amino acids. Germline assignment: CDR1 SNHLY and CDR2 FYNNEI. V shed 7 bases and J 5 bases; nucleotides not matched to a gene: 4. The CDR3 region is CASTGGAQNIQYF. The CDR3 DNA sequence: TGTGCCAGCACAGGGGGCGCCCAAAACATTCAGTACTTC.